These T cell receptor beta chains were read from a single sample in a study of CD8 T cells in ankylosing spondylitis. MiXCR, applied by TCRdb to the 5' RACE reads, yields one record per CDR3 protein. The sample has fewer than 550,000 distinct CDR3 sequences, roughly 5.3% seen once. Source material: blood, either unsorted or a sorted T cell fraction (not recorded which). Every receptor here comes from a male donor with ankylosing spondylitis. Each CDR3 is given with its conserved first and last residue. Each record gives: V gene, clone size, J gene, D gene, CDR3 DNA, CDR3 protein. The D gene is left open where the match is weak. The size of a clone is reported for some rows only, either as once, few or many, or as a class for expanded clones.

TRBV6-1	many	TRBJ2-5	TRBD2	TGTGCCAGCAGTCCCGCGGGGGGCAAAGAGACCCAGTACTTC	CASSPAGGKETQYF
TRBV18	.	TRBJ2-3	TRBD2	TGTGCCAGCTCGTCCGGACTAGCGGGAGGGGGGCCCAACACAGATACGCAGTATTTT	CASSSGLAGGGPNTDTQYF
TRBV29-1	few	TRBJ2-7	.	TGCAGCGTTGGACTAGTGAACGACGAGCAGTACTTC	CSVGLVNDEQYF
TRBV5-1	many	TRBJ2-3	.	TGCGCCAGCAGCTTGGGAGCGGCAACAGATACGCAGTATTTT	CASSLGAATDTQYF
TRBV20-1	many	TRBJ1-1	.	TGCACCCCGGACTCGAGGGGGGTAGCTTTCTTT	CTPDSRGVAFF
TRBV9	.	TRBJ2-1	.	TGTGCCAGCAGCGCCTACTTTGACCTCAGCTCCTACAATGAGCAGTTCTTC	CASSAYFDLSSYNEQFF
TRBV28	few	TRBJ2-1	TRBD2	TGTGCCAGCAGTTCGTATCCGGGACTAGTAGTTGAGCAGTTCTTC	CASSSYPGLVVEQFF
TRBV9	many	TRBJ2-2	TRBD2	TGTGCCAGCAGCCCCAGACTAGCGGGGGACGGCGGGGAGCTGTTTTTT	CASSPRLAGDGGELFF
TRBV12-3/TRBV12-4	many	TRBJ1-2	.	TGTGCCAGCAGTTTCGGACCTGGCGGAGGCTACACCTTC	CASSFGPGGGYTF
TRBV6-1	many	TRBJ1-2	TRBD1	TGTGCCAGCAGTCCGTGGAGGACAGGGGCACGCGGCTACACCTTC	CASSPWRTGARGYTF
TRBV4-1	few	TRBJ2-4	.	TGCGCCAGCAGCCAAGAAGAGCTACAGGGCATTCAGTACTTC	CASSQEELQGIQYF
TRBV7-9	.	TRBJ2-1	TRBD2	TGTGCCAGCAGCCTATATATTCGATCCGGGACTAGATATGAGCAGTTCTTC	CASSLYIRSGTRYEQFF
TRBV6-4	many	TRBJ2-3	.	TGTGCCAGCAGTGAGAAGTCCGGCGCCGATACGCAGTATTTT	CASSEKSGADTQYF
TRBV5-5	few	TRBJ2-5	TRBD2	TGTGCCAGCAGCTTGTTGACGGGGGGGCCATCTGAGACCCAGTACTTC	CASSLLTGGPSETQYF
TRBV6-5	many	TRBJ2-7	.	TGTGCCAGCAGTTCTTCCGCGCAGGCCTACGAGCAGTACTTC	CASSSSAQAYEQYF
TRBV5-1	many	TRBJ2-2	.	TGCGCCAGCAGACTAGTAGGGGGGCCCGGGGAGCTGTTTTTT	CASRLVGGPGELFF
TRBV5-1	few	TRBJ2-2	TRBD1	TGCGCCAGCAGCTGGACAGGGCCCGGGGAGCTGTTTTTT	CASSWTGPGELFF
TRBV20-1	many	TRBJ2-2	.	TGCAGTGCTAGAGGGAGTGACAGTAACACCGGGGAGCTGTTTTTT	CSARGSDSNTGELFF
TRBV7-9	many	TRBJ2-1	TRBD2	TGTGCCAGCAGCTTAGCGCGGGGGGAAGGGGCCTACAATGAGCAGTTCTTC	CASSLARGEGAYNEQFF
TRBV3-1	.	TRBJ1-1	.	TGTGCCAGCAGCCCTTTAACGAATATGAACACTGAAGCTTTCTTT	CASSPLTNMNTEAFF
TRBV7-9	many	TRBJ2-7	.	TGTGCCAGCAGCCTGTACGTAGAGCAGTACTTC	CASSLYVEQYF
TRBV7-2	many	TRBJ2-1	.	TGTGCCAGCAGCTTAGAGGCTTACAATGAGCAGTTCTTC	CASSLEAYNEQFF
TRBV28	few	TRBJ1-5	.	TGTGCCAGCAGTTTCCTAACGTCCAATCAGCCCCAGCATTTT	CASSFLTSNQPQHF
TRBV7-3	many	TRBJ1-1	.	TGTGCCAGCAGCTTGAACGGGGGCACGAACACTGAAGCTTTCTTT	CASSLNGGTNTEAFF
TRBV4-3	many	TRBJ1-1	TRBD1	TGCGCCAGCAGCCAAGAAATAACAGGGGGCACTGAAGCTTTCTTT	CASSQEITGGTEAFF
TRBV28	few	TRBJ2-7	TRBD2	TGTGCCAGCAGCTCATCCCGGGGACTAGCGGGAGCCGAGCAGTACTTC	CASSSSRGLAGAEQYF
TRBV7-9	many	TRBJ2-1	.	TGTGCCAGCAGCTCCCCGACCGATAGCTCCTACAATGAGCAGTTCTTC	CASSSPTDSSYNEQFF
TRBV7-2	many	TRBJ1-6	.	TGTGCCAGCAGCTTGCTAGACAGGAATTCACCCCTCCACTTT	CASSLLDRNSPLHF
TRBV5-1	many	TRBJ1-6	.	TGCGCCAGCAGCTTGGGACAGCAGAATTATAATTCACCCCTCCACTTT	CASSLGQQNYNSPLHF
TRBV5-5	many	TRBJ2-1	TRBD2	TGTGCCAGCAGCTTCGATAGCGGGATTCTTATCCGGGGGCAGTTCTTC	CASSFDSGILIRGQFF
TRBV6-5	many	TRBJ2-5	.	TGTGCCAGCAGTTTTACCGGGACAAACCAAGAGACCCAGTACTTC	CASSFTGTNQETQYF
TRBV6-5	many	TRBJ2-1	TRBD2	TGTGCCAGCAGTTACTGGGCGGGAGCTCACAATGAGCAGTTCTTC	CASSYWAGAHNEQFF
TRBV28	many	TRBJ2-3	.	TGTGCCAGCAGTCTATTCGGAGGGCCTAGCACAGATACGCAGTATTTT	CASSLFGGPSTDTQYF
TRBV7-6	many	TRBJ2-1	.	TGTGCCAGCAGCACAGGACAGTCACAGTTCTTC	CASSTGQSQFF
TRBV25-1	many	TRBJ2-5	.	TGTGCCAGCAGTGGCCTGTTTAGGGTCCAGTACTTC	CASSGLFRVQYF
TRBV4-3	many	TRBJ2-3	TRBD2	TGCGCCAGCAGCCGAACTATTTGGACTAGCGGGGACACAGATACGCAGTATTTT	CASSRTIWTSGDTDTQYF
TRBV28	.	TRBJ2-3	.	TGTGCCAGCACCCGGAGGGGACAGCCTTCCACAGATACGCAGTATTTT	CASTRRGQPSTDTQYF
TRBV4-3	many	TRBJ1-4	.	TGCGCCAGCAGCCAAGTAGGGTACCTTAATGAAAAACTGTTTTTT	CASSQVGYLNEKLFF
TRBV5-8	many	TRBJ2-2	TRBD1	TGTGCCAGCAGCATAACCGGGACAGGGGTCGGGGAGCTGTTTTTT	CASSITGTGVGELFF
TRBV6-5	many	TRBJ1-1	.	TGTGCCAGCAGTTATGAATTTGTTCGGGGCCTGAACACTGAAGCTTTCTTT	CASSYEFVRGLNTEAFF
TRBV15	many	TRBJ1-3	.	TGTGCCACCAGCAGAACTGGATTCTCTGGAAACACCATATATTTT	CATSRTGFSGNTIYF
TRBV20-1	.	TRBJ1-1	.	TGCAGTGCTAGAGATCAGTGGGGGAACACTGAAGCTTTCTTT	CSARDQWGNTEAFF
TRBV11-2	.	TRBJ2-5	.	TGTGCCAGCAGCCTCAGGGCTAGCTGGGAGACCCAGTACTTC	CASSLRASWETQYF
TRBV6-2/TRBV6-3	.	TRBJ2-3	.	TGTGCCAGCAGTTACCCGGGACGGCGAAGCACAGATACGCAGTATTTT	CASSYPGRRSTDTQYF
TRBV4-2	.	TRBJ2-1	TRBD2	TGTGCCAGCAGCCTTAGCGGGAGAGACGGCAATGAGCAGTTCTTC	CASSLSGRDGNEQFF
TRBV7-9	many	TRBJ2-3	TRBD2	TGTGCCAGCAGCTTCGTGACTAGCGGAAGCACAGATACGCAGTATTTT	CASSFVTSGSTDTQYF
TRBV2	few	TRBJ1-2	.	TGTGCCAGCAGTGACGAGGGCGTTGGTGGCTACACCTTC	CASSDEGVGGYTF
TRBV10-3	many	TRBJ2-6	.	TGTGCCATCAGTGGTTTTGAAGGACACACGAATCTCTACTCTGGGGCCAACGTCCTGACTTTC	CAISGFEGHTNLYSGANVLTF
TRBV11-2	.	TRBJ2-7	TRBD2	TGTGCCAGCAGCATAGGACTAGCGGGAGCCTACGAGCAGTACTTC	CASSIGLAGAYEQYF
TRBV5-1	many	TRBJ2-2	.	TGCGCCAGCAGCTTGGGAATGAACACCGGGGAGCTGTTTTTT	CASSLGMNTGELFF
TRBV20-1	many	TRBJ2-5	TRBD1	TGCAGTGCTAGAGTCCGGACAGGGGAAGAGACCCAGTACTTC	CSARVRTGEETQYF
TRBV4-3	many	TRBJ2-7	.	TGCGCCAGCAGCCAAGGGGCTCTGTACTACGAGCAGTACTTC	CASSQGALYYEQYF
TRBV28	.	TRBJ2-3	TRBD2	TGTGCCAGCAGTTTCCCGAGGGAGGGAGCAGATACGCAGTATTTT	CASSFPREGADTQYF